This T cell receptor beta chain was recovered during a study of T cells expressing NK-cell markers. Study-wide context: The authors derived TCR beta repertoires from sorted CD3+CD56+NKG2C+, CD3+CD56+NKG2C- and CD3+CD56-NKG2C+ T cells.

Study-wide results and limits: No clear determination of HCMV specificity was made for expanded NKG2C+ T cell clones. Of the CD8+ T cell pool in over 5 donors, roughly 1.0-8% was accounted for by dominant NKG2C+ clonotypes.

Template switching by 5'RACE with UMIs generated the TCR beta cDNA. From its re-call of the 5' RACE reads, TCRdb lists each CDR3 protein once, without DNA. This table lists 150,000 to 180,000 distinct CDR3 sequences. CDR1 is SGHRS, CDR2 YFSETQ, per germline. The CDR3 covers 13 residues. In the case of this clonotype: The antigen remains undetermined.

Sequences were obtained from blood T cells: a sorted CD56 or NKG2C T cell subset, CD4+ or CD8+ T cells, or bulk PBMC T cells (not recorded which). The receptor was isolated from a woman aged 50 to 60 in good health. The chain joins TRBV5-1 to TRBJ2-7. The CDR3 loop reads CASRSGTTYEQYF.